The source of this TCR beta chain is a study of OX40 agonist ivuxolimab in advanced cancers. Broader study findings: On average, CD8+ T cells showed a greater number of expanded clones than CD4+. There were also nonresponders showing low normalized T-cell clonal expansion.

This clone came up once. Its antigen is unidentified. Some clones are missing from TCRdb's copy, which holds only in-frame ones; the method was immunoSEQ multiplex PCR. The sample has tens of thousands of clones, approximately 80% seen once. Trimming removed 9 bases from V and 8 bases from J; junction bases left unmatched: 6. Germline CDR1 LNHDA, CDR2 SQIVND (reference sequence). The CDR3 is 11 residues long. The chain employs TRBV19 and TRBJ1-1; 7 bases map to TRBD1. This TCR was recovered from an adult with an advanced solid tumor such as melanoma, head and neck, liver or kidney cancer. The sample consisted of CD4+ or CD8+ T cells sorted from blood, taken in a trial of the OX40 agonist ivuxolimab. The CDR3 sequence: CASQQGKEAFF. The DNA for the CDR3 is TGTGCCAGCCAACAGGGGAAGGAAGCTTTCTTT.